The clone carrying this T cell receptor beta chain has just a few counts. Its antigen is not known. PBMCs were obtained from 9 to 10 ml fresh peripheral blood. Authors of the study amplified TCR beta CDR3 regions from RNA transcripts. When the TCR CDR3 underwent first-round RT-PCR, the HTBI primer set was used. TCRdb called the multiplex PCR reads again in MiXCR, with one record for every CDR3 protein. The profile shows about 380,000 distinct CDR3 sequences, roughly 18% of them singletons. This specimen belongs to a study of T cells in Graves' hyperthyroidism and ophthalmopathy. Notes on the study in general: The majority of expanded thyroid clonotypes above 0.001 also appeared in blood.

The source of this sequence is a young man with Graves' ophthalmopathy. The material sequenced was blood.

CDR3 protein: CASRFYQGNGYTF. The CDR3 nucleotides are TGTGCCAGCAGGTTTTACCAGGGAAATGGCTACACCTTC. The chain carries TRBV5-8 and TRBJ1-2; maybe TRBD1 (5 bases). The CDR3 runs 13 residues. Germline lookup yields CDR1 SGHTS and CDR2 YDEGEE. The V end lost 5 bases, the J end lost 6 bases, and 14 bases lay between the germline ends.